What follows are 21 T cell receptor beta chains derived from one specimen sequenced in a study of T cells in Graves' hyperthyroidism and ophthalmopathy. Amplification targeted TCR beta CDR3 regions from RNA transcripts. When the TCR CDR3 underwent first-round RT-PCR, the HTBI primer set was used. TCRdb called the multiplex PCR reads again in MiXCR, with one record for every CDR3 protein. The sample lists 250,000 to 350,000 distinct CDR3 sequences, around 20% occurring once. Material for sequencing was blood. These receptors were obtained from a man younger than 40 with Graves' ophthalmopathy.

The CDR3 nucleotides read TGCGCCAGCAGCTTGGGGAGACACTCCTACAATGAGCAGTTCTTC. Residues: CASSLGRHSYNEQFF. The rearrangement joins TRBV5-1 to TRBJ2-1; D gene unclear. Trimming cost V 0 bases and J 0 bases, with 7 bases left between them. Germline CDR1 reads SGHRS; CDR2 reads YFSETQ. The CDR3 is 15 amino acids.

Ten or more counts support this clonotype. The V gene is TRBV28, the J gene TRBJ1-1, with 9 bases that match TRBD1. CDR1 is MDHEN and CDR2 is SYDVKM in the germline V gene. The V and J ends lost 5 bases and 10 bases, in that order; junction bases with no gene match: 8. The CDR3 spans 13 residues. The CDR3 DNA reads TGTGCCAGCAGTAACCGGGACAGGGATGGAGCTTTCTTT. It codes for CASSNRDRDGAFF.

In regard to this clonotype: It may be a read error: a sequence one base away is much more abundant. The chain employs TRBV28 and TRBJ2-1, with 8 positions matching TRBD1. Germline V lookup: CDR1 MDHEN, CDR2 SYDVKM. CDR3 length equals 16 residues. V shed 5 bases, J shed 5 bases, and the junction held 11 bases outside the gene matches. Here the CDR3 reads CASSTRQGPANNEQFF. For the CDR3, the DNA is TGTGCCAGCAGTACAAGACAGGGGCCTGCCAACAATGAGCAGTTCTTC.

This sequence joins TRBV6-2 or TRBV6-3 and TRBJ2-2; 9 nucleotides align to TRBD2. The CDR3 is 17 amino acids. Germline V gives CDR1 MNHEY, CDR2 SVGEGT. The V gene end was trimmed by 5 bases and the J gene end by 6 bases; junction bases not matched to a gene: 13. The CDR3 region has the DNA TGTGCCAGCAGTCCTCTGAGGGCGGGAGGGCCTTCCGGGGAGCTGTTTTTT. Its translation is CASSPLRAGGPSGELFF.

This clonotype has a count of ten or more. This chain connects TRBV18 to TRBJ2-7; the match to TRBD2 covers 8 bases. Looked up from germline, CDR1 is KGHSH and CDR2 is LQKENI. Trimming cost V 3 bases and J 2 bases; bases outside gene matches: 6. The CDR3 is 15 residues long. CDR3 nucleotide sequence: TGTGCCAGCTCACCGGCGCAGCGGGGGACCTACGAGCAGTACTTC. It is translated as CASSPAQRGTYEQYF.

The V call is TRBV3-1, the J call TRBJ2-5, with a weak D call TRBD2 (6 bases). V lost 1 base to trimming and J lost 3 bases, with 21 bases between them. Germline-derived CDR1 and CDR2 are LGHDT and YNNKEL (reference sequence). This CDR3 is built from 18 residues. The CDR3 nucleotides read TGTGCCAGCAGCCAAGGGGGAGGAAAGACCCTAGCGAAAGAGACCCAGTACTTC. Translation gives CASSQGGGKTLAKETQYF.

This clonotype was detected many times. V is TRBV28 and J is TRBJ2-1; 13 bases line up with TRBD2. The CDR3 is made up of 16 amino acids. V was clipped by 7 bases and J by 6 bases; unmatched bases: 9. Germline V gene sequence: CDR1 MDHEN, CDR2 SYDVKM. The CDR3 region has the DNA TGTGCCAGCACCCCTCTCCGGACTAGCGGGAGCAATGAGCAGTTCTTC. This codes for CASTPLRTSGSNEQFF.

V and J are TRBV7-3 and TRBJ2-7; TRBD1 is a possible D gene (6 bases). The CDR3 has 13 amino acids. Germline values: CDR1 SGHTA, CDR2 FQGTGA. V dropped 5 bases and J dropped 6 bases, with 14 bases sitting between them. CDR3 amino acids: CASSPYRGTEQYF. CDR3 bases: TGTGCCAGCAGCCCATATAGGGGGACCGAGCAGTACTTC.

The V call is TRBV3-1, the J call TRBJ2-5; D uncertain. The CDR3 totals 16 residues. The V and J ends lost 0 bases and 4 bases respectively, with 15 bases between them. Germline loops: CDR1 LGHDT, CDR2 YNNKEL (reference sequence). Written as DNA, the CDR3 is TGTGCCAGCAGCCAAGACACAATTGGCTGGGTAGAGACCCAGTACTTC. This sequence encodes CASSQDTIGWVETQYF.

This clonotype was seen more than once but under ten times. This CDR3 is CASSLSPPGLAGPYEQYF. The CDR3 nucleotides are TGTGCCAGCAGTTTATCTCCCCCGGGACTAGCGGGACCCTACGAGCAGTACTTC. The chain has TRBV12-3 or TRBV12-4 and TRBJ2-7; the match to TRBD2 covers 13 bases. This CDR3 has 18 amino acids. Trimming removed 2 bases from V and 2 bases from J; junction bases left unmatched: 9.

This clonotype occurred many times. The J gene is TRBJ1-1, the V gene TRBV3-1, with 7 bases fitting TRBD1. The CDR3 covers 16 residues. J was trimmed by 3 bases and V by 0 bases; bases with no gene match: 7. Per the germline V gene, CDR1 is LGHDT and CDR2 is YNNKEL (reference sequence). In DNA form, the CDR3 reads TGTGCCAGCAGCCAAGATGAAACAGGGGTGGACACTGAAGCTTTCTTT. Encoded protein: CASSQDETGVDTEAFF.

The chain recombines TRBV11-2 with TRBJ2-3, with D possibly TRBD2 on 6 matching bases. Looked up from germline, CDR1 is SGHAT and CDR2 is FQNNGV. The V end lost 5 bases, the J end lost 1 base, and 10 bases lay between the germline ends. The length of the CDR3 is 14 residues. CDR3 DNA sequence: TGTGCCAGCAGCGGGGGGTCGGGCACAGATACGCAGTATTTT. Amino acid sequence: CASSGGSGTDTQYF.

This clonotype was observed a handful of times. The V call is TRBV20-1, the J call TRBJ2-3; tentatively, D is TRBD2 (6 bases). Germline-derived CDR1 and CDR2 are DFQATT and SNEGSKA (reference sequence). The CDR3 length is 13 residues. Trimming cost V 5 bases and J 6 bases, with 15 bases left between them. CDR3 protein: CSAGQPGGDTQYF. The CDR3, as DNA: TGCAGTGCTGGCCAGCCTGGAGGGGATACGCAGTATTTT.

In DNA, the CDR3 is TGTGCCACCAGTGATTTGAACCTTGCGACTAGCACAGATACGCAGTATTTT. This translates into CATSDLNLATSTDTQYF. The chain combines TRBV24-1 with TRBJ2-3; D gene unclear. V lost 0 bases, J lost 0 bases, and 12 bases lay in between. Germline V gene data show CDR1 as KGHDR and CDR2 as SFDVKD. The CDR3 has 17 residues.

The V gene is TRBV11-3, the J gene TRBJ2-1; 10 positions agree with TRBD2. V was pared by 5 bases and J by 5 bases, with 6 bases of the junction left unmatched. The CDR3 contains 15 residues. The germline V gene encodes CDR1 SGHNT and CDR2 YENEEA. This chain's CDR3 is CASSKRGGMDNEQFF. The CDR3 nucleotides read TGTGCCAGCAGCAAGCGGGGGGGTATGGACAATGAGCAGTTCTTC.

This rearrangement joins TRBV7-3 to TRBJ1-1; 7 positions match TRBD1. Per the germline V gene, CDR1 is SGHTA and CDR2 is FQGTGA. J gave up 0 bases and V 2 bases, and 9 bases lay outside the gene matches. The CDR3 spans 17 residues. CDR3 sequence (DNA): TGTGCCAGCAGCTTAGTCCCGGCAGGGGGGATGAACACTGAAGCTTTCTTT. Translating it yields CASSLVPAGGMNTEAFF.

The chain uses TRBV11-2 and TRBJ2-2; D may correspond to TRBD1 or TRBD2 (5 bases each). CDR1 is SGHAT and CDR2 is FQNNGV in the germline V gene. The CDR3 runs to 15 residues. Deletions cut 5 bases from V and 5 bases from J, with 15 bases between. The CDR3 loop reads CASSPTGRSTGELFF. CDR3 nucleotides: TGTGCCAGCAGCCCGACGGGGCGGTCTACCGGGGAGCTGTTTTTT.

This rearrangement joins TRBV20-1 to TRBJ2-4, with D possibly matching TRBD2 (5 bases). Germline V gives CDR1 DFQATT, CDR2 SNEGSKA (reference sequence). V was shortened by 0 bases and J by 0 bases, with 12 bases between the two germline ends. The CDR3 contains 16 residues. DNA for the CDR3: TGCAGTGCTAGAGATCAGGACTCTCTAGCCAAAAACATTCAGTACTTC. Amino acid sequence: CSARDQDSLAKNIQYF.

This sequence joins TRBV6-1 and TRBJ1-3; possible D gene TRBD1, 5 bases. The CDR3 totals 15 residues. Per the germline V gene, CDR1 is MNHNS and CDR2 is SASEGT. The V and J ends lost 5 bases and 0 bases respectively, with 11 bases between them. CDR3: CASSLQEGSGNTIYF. Written as DNA, the CDR3 is TGTGCCAGCAGTTTACAGGAGGGCTCTGGAAACACCATATATTTT.

This clonotype turned up a few times. The chain combines TRBV14 with TRBJ2-7, with 8 positions matching TRBD2. Germline CDR1 is SGHDN and CDR2 is FVKESK. J lost 4 bases, V lost 4 bases, and 9 bases had no gene match. The CDR3 length is 15 residues. CDR3 loop: CASSRSSGSQYEQYF. CDR3 bases: TGTGCCAGCAGCCGATCGAGCGGGAGTCAGTACGAGCAGTACTTC.

This clonotype was seen only a few times. One end of the junction varies from germline; a read error may be responsible. This chain connects TRBV6-1 to TRBJ2-2, with D perhaps being TRBD1 or TRBD2 (7 bases each). Germline CDR1 reads MNHNS; CDR2 reads SASEGT. The CDR3 has 14 amino acids. CDR3 in amino acids: CASKGGGDTRELFF. In DNA, the CDR3 is TGTGCCAGCAAGGGAGGGGGCGACACCCGGGAGCTGTTTTTT.